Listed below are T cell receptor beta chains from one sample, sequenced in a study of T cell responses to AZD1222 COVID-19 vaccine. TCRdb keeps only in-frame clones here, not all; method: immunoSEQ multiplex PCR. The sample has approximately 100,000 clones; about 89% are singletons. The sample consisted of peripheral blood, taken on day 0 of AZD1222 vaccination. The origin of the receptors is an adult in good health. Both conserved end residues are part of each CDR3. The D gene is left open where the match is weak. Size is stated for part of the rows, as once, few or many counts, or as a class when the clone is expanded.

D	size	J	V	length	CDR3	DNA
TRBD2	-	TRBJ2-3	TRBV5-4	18	CASSFGLAGVFSTDTQYF	TGTGCCAGCAGCTTTGGGCTAGCGGGGGTCTTTAGCACAGATACGCAGTATTTT
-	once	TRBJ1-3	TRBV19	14	CASSIAAGGNTIYF	TGTGCCAGTAGTATAGCGGCAGGGGGAAACACCATATATTTT
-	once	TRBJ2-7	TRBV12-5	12	CASGFIRGEQYF	TGTGCTAGTGGTTTTATCAGGGGAGAGCAGTACTTC
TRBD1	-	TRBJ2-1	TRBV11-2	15	CASSLEGTEYNEQFF	TGTGCCAGCAGCTTAGAGGGGACAGAATACAATGAGCAGTTCTTC
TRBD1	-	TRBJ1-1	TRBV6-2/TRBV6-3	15	CASSSGQGMNTEAFF	TGTGCCAGCAGTTCCGGACAGGGGATGAACACTGAAGCTTTCTTT
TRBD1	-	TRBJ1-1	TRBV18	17	CASSSTIGQGVDTEAFF	TGTGCCAGCTCATCCACTATCGGACAGGGGGTGGACACTGAAGCTTTCTTT
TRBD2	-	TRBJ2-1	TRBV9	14	CASSSPGTSNEQFF	TGTGCCAGCAGCTCTCCCGGGACTAGCAATGAGCAGTTCTTC
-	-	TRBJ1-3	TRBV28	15	CASRAQTGFGNTIYF	TGTGCCAGCAGAGCCCAGACAGGATTCGGAAACACCATATATTTT
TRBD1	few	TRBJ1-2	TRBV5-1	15	CASSLSGQGTYGYTF	TGCGCCAGCAGCTTGTCCGGACAGGGGACCTATGGCTACACCTTC
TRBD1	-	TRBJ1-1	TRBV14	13	CASSLTGYTEAFF	TGTGCCAGCAGCTTGACAGGGTACACTGAAGCTTTCTTT
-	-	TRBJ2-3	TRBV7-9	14	CASSLTMAGDTQYF	TGTGCCAGCAGCTTGACTATGGCCGGGGATACGCAGTATTTT
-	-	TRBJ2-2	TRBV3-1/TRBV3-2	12	CASSQVHGELFF	TGTGCCAGCAGCCAAGTACACGGGGAGCTGTTTTTT
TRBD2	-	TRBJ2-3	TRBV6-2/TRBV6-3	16	CASSLGLAGGQDTQYF	TGTGCCAGCAGTCTCGGACTAGCGGGGGGGCAAGATACGCAGTATTTT
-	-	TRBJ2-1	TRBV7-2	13	CASSSIGGNEQFF	TGTGCCAGCAGTTCCATTGGGGGCAATGAGCAGTTCTTC
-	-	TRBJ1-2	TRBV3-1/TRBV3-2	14	CASSQGTRNYGYTF	TGTGCCAGCAGCCAAGGAACAAGAAACTATGGCTACACCTTC
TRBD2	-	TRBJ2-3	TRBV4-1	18	CASSQEKRGLASTDTQYF	TGCGCCAGCAGCCAGGAGAAAAGGGGACTAGCCTCCACAGATACGCAGTATTTT
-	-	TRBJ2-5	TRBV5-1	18	CASSLADRGWLGMETQYF	TGCGCCAGCAGCTTGGCCGATCGTGGTTGGTTGGGCATGGAGACCCAGTACTTC
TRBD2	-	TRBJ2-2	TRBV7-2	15	CASSLELAGTGELFF	TGTGCCAGCAGCTTAGAACTAGCGGGCACCGGGGAGCTGTTTTTT
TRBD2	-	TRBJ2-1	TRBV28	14	CASISAGGYNEQFF	TGTGCCAGCATATCAGCGGGGGGGTACAATGAGCAGTTCTTC
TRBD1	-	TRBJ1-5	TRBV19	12	CASGQGTQPQHF	TGTGCCAGTGGACAGGGGACCCAGCCCCAGCATTTT
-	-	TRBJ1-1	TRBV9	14	CASSVGPPNTEAFF	TGTGCCAGCAGCGTTGGACCACCGAACACTGAAGCTTTCTTT
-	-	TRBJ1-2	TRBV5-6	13	CASSSGTFYGYTF	TGTGCCAGCAGCTCAGGGACCTTCTATGGCTACACCTTC
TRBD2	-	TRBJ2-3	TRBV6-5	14	CASSIGGSADTQYF	TGTGCCAGCAGTATCGGGGGGTCGGCAGATACGCAGTATTTT
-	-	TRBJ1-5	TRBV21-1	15	CASSDGESSNQPQHF	TGTGCCAGCAGCGATGGGGAATCGAGCAATCAGCCCCAGCATTTT
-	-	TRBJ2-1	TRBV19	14	CASSHGSSYNEQFF	TGTGCCAGTAGTCACGGGAGCTCCTACAATGAGCAGTTCTTC
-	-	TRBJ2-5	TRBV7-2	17	CASSLAGLVGGQETQYF	TGTGCCAGCAGCTTAGCGGGACTGGTGGGTGGGCAAGAGACCCAGTACTTC
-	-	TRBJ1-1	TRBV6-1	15	CASSDDTGPSPEAFF	TGTGCCAGCAGTGATGACACAGGGCCGTCGCCTGAAGCTTTCTTT
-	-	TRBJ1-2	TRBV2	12	CASSEWDYGYTF	TGTGCCAGCAGTGAATGGGACTATGGCTACACCTTC
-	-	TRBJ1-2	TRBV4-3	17	CASSPGGALYPNYGYTF	TGCGCCAGCAGCCCCGGGGGGGCTCTCTACCCTAACTATGGCTACACCTTC
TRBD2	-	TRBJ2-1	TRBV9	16	CASSARTSGDYNEQFF	TGTGCCAGCAGCGCCCGGACTAGCGGGGATTACAATGAGCAGTTCTTC
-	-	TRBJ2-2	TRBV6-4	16	CASSATTDMNTGELFF	TGTGCCAGCAGTGCTACTACCGACATGAACACCGGGGAGCTGTTTTTT
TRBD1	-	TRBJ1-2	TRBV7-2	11	CASSYGTGVIF	TGTGCCAGCAGCTATGGGACAGGGGTGATCTTT
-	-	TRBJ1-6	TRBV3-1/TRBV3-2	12	CASSSWGLSLHF	TGTGCCAGCAGCTCATGGGGTTTATCCCTCCACTTT
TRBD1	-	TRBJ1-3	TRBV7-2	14	CASSPDRGRNTIYF	TGTGCCAGCAGCCCAGACAGGGGACGGAACACCATATATTTT
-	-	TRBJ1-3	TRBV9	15	CASSPRIGSGNTIYF	TGTGCCAGCAGCCCTCGAATAGGGAGCGGAAACACCATATATTTT
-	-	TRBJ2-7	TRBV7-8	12	CASSQGTGEQYF	TGTGCCAGCAGCCAAGGGACGGGCGAGCAGTACTTC
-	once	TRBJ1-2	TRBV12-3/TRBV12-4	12	CASSLTGYGYTF	TGTGCCAGCAGTTTAACGGGCTATGGCTACACCTTC
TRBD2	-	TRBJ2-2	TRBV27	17	CASSRALAGGLVGELFF	TGTGCCAGCTCCCGGGCCCTAGCGGGGGGGCTTGTCGGGGAGCTGTTTTTT
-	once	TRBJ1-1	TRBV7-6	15	CASSLDPGMNTEAFF	TGTGCCAGCAGCTTAGATCCGGGTATGAACACTGAAGCTTTCTTT
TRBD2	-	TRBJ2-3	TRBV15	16	CATSRRAGGRGDTQYF	TGTGCCACCAGCCGAAGAGCCGGAGGGAGGGGAGATACGCAGTATTTT
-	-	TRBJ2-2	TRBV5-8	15	CASSSRASNTGELFF	TGTGCCAGCAGCTCCCGGGCCTCGAACACCGGGGAGCTGTTTTTT
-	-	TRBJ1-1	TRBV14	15	CASSQDDRVNTEAFF	TGTGCCAGCAGCCAAGATGACCGAGTGAACACTGAAGCTTTCTTT
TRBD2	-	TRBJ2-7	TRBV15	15	CATSREAGGSYEQYF	TGTGCCACCAGCAGAGAAGCGGGGGGTTCCTACGAGCAGTACTTC
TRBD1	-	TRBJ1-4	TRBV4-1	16	CASSQERGQRNEKLFF	TGCGCCAGCAGCCAAGAGAGGGGACAGCGTAATGAAAAACTGTTTTTT
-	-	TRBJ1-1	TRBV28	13	CASSFLGGTEAFF	TGTGCCAGCAGTTTTTTGGGAGGCACTGAAGCTTTCTTT
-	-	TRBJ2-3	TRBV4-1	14	CASSQGAARDTQYF	TGCGCCAGCAGCCAAGGGGCGGCCAGAGATACGCAGTATTTT
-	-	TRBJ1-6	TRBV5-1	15	CASSDDRKNNSPLHF	TGCGCCAGCAGTGATGATAGGAAGAATAATTCACCCCTCCACTTT
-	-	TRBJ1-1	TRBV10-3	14	CATHREGVNTEAFF	TGTGCCACCCACAGGGAAGGGGTGAACACTGAAGCTTTCTTT
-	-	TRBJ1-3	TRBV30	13	CAWRQQGGNTIYF	TGTGCCTGGAGACAACAGGGTGGAAACACCATATATTTT
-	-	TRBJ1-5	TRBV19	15	CASSIVPEGNQPQHF	TGTGCCAGTAGTATTGTACCCGAGGGCAATCAGCCCCAGCATTTT